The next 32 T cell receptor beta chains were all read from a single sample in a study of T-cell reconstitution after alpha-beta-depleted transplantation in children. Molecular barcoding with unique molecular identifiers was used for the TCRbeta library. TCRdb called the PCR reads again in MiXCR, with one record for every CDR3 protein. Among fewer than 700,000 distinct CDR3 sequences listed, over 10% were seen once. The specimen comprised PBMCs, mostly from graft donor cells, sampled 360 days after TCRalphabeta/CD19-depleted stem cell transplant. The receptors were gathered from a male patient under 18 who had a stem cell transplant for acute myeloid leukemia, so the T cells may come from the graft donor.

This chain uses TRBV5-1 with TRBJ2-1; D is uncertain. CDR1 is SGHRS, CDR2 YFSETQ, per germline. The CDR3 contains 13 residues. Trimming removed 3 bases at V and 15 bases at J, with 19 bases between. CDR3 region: CASSSWLGFRPFF. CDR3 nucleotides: TGCGCCAGCAGCTCTTGGTTGGGATTTCGACCGTTCTTC.

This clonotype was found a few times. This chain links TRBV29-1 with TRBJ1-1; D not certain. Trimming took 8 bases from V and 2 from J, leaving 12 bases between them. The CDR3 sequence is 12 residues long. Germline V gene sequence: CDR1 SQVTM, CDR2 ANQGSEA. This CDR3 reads CSPVLTNTEAFF. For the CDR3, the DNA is TGCAGCCCCGTTCTAACCAACACTGAAGCTTTCTTT.

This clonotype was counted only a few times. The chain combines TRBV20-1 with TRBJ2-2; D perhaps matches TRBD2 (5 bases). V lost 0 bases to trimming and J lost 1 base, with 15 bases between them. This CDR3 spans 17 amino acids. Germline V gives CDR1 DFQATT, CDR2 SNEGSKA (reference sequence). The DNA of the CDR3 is TGCAGTGCTAGAGATCCACTGGAGCGGCGGAACACCGGGGAGCTGTTTTTT. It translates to CSARDPLERRNTGELFF.

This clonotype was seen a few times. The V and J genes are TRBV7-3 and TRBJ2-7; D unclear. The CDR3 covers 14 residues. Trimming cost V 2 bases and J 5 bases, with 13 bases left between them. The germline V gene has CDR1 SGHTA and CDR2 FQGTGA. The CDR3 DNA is TGTGCCAGCAGCTTACAGCCGGGCGTGGACGAGCAGTACTTC. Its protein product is CASSLQPGVDEQYF.

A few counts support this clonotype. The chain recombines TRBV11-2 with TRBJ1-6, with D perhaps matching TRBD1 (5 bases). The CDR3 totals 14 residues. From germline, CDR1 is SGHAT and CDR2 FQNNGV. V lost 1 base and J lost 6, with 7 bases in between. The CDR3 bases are TGTGCCAGCAGCTTAGTGGGGCCTAATTCACCCCTCCACTTT. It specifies CASSLVGPNSPLHF.

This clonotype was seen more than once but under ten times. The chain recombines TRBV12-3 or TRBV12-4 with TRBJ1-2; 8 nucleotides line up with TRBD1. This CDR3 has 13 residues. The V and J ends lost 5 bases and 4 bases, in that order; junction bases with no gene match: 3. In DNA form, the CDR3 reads TGTGCCAGCAGTATACAGGGGGGCTATGGCTACACCTTC. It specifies CASSIQGGYGYTF.

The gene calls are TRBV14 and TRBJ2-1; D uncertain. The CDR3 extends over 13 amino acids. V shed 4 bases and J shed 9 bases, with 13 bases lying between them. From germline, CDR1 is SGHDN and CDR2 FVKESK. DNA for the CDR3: TGTGCCAGCAGCCTCGGAATAGAAACTGAGCAGTTCTTC. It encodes CASSLGIETEQFF.

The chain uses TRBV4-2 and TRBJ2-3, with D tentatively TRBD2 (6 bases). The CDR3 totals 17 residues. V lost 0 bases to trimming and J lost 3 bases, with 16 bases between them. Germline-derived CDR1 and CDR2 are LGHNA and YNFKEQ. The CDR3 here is CASSQDKSGTGTDTQYF. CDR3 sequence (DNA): TGTGCCAGCAGCCAAGATAAGTCCGGGACTGGGACAGATACGCAGTATTTT.

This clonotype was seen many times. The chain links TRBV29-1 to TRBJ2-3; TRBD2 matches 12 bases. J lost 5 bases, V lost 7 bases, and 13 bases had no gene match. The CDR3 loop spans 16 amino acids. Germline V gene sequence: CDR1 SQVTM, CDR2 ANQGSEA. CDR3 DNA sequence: TGCAGCGCCGAACACCTAGCGGGAGGGCCGGGAGATACGCAGTATTTT. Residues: CSAEHLAGGPGDTQYF.

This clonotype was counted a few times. This chain's CDR3 is CASSVRGEQFF. CDR3 DNA: TGTGCCAGCAGCGTACGAGGTGAGCAGTTCTTC. V gene TRBV3-1 combines with J gene TRBJ2-1; D remains unclear. Germline V gives CDR1 LGHDT, CDR2 YNNKEL (reference sequence). The CDR3 spans 11 residues. The ends were cut back, 5 bases at V and 9 bases at J, with 8 bases in the middle.

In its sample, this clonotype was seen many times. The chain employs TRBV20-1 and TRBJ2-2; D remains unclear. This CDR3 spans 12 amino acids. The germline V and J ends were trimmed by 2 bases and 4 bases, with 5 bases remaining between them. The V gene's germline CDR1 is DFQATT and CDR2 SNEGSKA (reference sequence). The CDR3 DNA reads TGCAGTGCTAGACCGTTCACCGGGGAGCTGTTTTTT. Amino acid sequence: CSARPFTGELFF.

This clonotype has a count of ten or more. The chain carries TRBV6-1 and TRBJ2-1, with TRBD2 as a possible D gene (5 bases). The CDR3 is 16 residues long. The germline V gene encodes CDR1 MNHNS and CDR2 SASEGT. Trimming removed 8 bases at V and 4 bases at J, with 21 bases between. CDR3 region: CASFPLTGNLYNEQFF. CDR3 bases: TGTGCCAGCTTTCCTTTAACCGGGAACTTGTACAATGAGCAGTTCTTC.

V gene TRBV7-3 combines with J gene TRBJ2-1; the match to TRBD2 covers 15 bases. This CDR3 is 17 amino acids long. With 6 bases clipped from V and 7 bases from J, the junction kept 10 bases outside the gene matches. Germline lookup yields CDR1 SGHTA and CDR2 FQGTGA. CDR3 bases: TGTGCCAGCAGAACTGGACTAGCGGGAGGGCGAAGGAATGAGCAGTTCTTC. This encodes CASRTGLAGGRRNEQFF.

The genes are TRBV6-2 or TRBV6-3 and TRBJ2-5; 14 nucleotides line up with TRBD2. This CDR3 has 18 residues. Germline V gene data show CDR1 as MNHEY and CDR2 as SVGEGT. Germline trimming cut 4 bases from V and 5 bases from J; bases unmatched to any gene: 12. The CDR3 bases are TGTGCCAGCAGTTCCGGACTAGCGGGAGGTATCGGGTGGGAGACCCAGTACTTC. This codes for CASSSGLAGGIGWETQYF.

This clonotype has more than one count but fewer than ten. The CDR3 region has the DNA TGCGCCAGCAGCTTTGGTCGGACGAGCTCCTACAATGAGCAGTTCTTC. Its protein is CASSFGRTSSYNEQFF. The V and J genes are TRBV5-1 and TRBJ2-1; no clear D gene. The V end was cut by 2 bases, the J end by 0 bases, with 12 bases between. The CDR3 length is 16 residues. Germline loops: CDR1 SGHRS, CDR2 YFSETQ.

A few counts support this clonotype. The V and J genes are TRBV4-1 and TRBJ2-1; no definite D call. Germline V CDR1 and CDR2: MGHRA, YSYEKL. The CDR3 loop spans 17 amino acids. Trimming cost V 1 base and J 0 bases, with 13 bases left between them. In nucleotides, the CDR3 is TGCGCCAGCAGCCAAGGTACGGGCTCGTCCTCCTACAATGAGCAGTTCTTC. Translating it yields CASSQGTGSSSYNEQFF.

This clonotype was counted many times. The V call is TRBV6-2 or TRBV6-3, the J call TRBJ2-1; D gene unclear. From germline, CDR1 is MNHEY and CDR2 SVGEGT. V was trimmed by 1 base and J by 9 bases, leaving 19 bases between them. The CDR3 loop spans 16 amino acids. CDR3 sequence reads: CASSYWASYLRGEQFF. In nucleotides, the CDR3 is TGTGCCAGCAGTTACTGGGCCTCTTACCTACGTGGTGAGCAGTTCTTC.

The CDR3 DNA reads as TGTGCCAGCAGCCAAAGACTAAGGGACTACGAGCAGTACTTC. It specifies CASSQRLRDYEQYF. The chain combines TRBV3-1 with TRBJ2-7; D perhaps matches TRBD2 (5 bases). Looked up from germline, CDR1 is LGHDT and CDR2 is YNNKEL (reference sequence). This CDR3 is 14 amino acids long. Trimming took 2 bases from V and 3 from J, leaving 11 bases between them.

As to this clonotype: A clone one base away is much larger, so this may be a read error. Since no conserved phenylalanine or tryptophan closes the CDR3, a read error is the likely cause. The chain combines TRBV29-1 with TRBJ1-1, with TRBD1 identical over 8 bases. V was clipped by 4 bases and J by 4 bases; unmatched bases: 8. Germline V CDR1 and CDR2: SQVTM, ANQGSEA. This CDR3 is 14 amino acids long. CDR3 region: CSVGNRGRSTEAFY. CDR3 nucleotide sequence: TGCAGCGTTGGGAACAGGGGGAGGAGCACTGAAGCTTTCTAT.

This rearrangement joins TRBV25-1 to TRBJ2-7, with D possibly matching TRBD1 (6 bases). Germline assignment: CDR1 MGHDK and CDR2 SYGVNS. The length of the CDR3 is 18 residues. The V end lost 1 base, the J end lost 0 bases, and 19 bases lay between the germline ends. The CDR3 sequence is CASSELGQGKINSYEQYF. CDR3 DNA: TGTGCCAGCAGTGAATTGGGGCAGGGGAAAATAAACTCCTACGAGCAGTACTTC.

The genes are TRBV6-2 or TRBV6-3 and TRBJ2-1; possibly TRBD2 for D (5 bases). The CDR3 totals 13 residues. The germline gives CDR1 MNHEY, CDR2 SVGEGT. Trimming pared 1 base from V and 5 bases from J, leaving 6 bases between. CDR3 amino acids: CASSYWTHNEQFF. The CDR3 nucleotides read TGTGCCAGCAGTTACTGGACTCACAATGAGCAGTTCTTC.

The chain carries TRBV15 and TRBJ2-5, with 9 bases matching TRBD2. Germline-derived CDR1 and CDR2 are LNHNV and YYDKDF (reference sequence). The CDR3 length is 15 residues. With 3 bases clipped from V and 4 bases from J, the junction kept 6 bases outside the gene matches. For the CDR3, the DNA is TGTGCCACCAGCAGGATATTACTAGCGGGAGAGACCCAGTACTTC. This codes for CATSRILLAGETQYF.

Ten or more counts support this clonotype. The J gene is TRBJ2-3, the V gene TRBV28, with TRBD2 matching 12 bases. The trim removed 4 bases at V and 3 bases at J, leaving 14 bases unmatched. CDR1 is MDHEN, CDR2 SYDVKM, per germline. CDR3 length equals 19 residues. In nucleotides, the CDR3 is TGTGCCAGCAGTTCCCAAGTTGGGGGACTAGCGGGTAGAACAGATACGCAGTATTTT. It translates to CASSSQVGGLAGRTDTQYF. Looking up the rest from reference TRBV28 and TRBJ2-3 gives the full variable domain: DVKVTQSSRYLVKRTGEKVFLECVQDMDHENMFWYRQDPGLGLRLIYFSYDVKMKEKGDIPEGYSVSREKKERFSLILESASTNQTSMYLCASSSQVGGLAGRTDTQYFGPGTRLTVL.

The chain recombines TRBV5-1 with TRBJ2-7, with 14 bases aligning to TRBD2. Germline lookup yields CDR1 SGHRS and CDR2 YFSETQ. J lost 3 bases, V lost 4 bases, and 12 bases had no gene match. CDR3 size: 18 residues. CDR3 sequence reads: CASSPSTSGRAGGYEQYF. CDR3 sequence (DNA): TGCGCCAGCAGCCCCTCGACTAGCGGGAGGGCCGGTGGCTACGAGCAGTACTTC.

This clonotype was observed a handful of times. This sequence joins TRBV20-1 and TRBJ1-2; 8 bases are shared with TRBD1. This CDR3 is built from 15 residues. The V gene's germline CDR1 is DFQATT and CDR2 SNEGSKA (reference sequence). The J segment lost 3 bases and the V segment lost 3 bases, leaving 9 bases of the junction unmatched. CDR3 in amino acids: CSASDRDRRYYGYTF. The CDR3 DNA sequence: TGCAGTGCTAGCGATCGGGACAGGCGATACTATGGCTACACCTTC.

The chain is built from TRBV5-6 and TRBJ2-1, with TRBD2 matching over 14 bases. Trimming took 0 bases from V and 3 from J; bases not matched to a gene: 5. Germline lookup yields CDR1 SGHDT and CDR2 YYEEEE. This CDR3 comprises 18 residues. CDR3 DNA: TGTGCCAGCAGCTTGGGGACTAGCGGGAGGATTTTCTACAATGAGCAGTTCTTC. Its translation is CASSLGTSGRIFYNEQFF. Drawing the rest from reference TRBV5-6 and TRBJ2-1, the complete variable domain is DAGVTQSPTHLIKTRGQQVTLRCSPKSGHDTVSWYQQALGQGPQFIFQYYEEEERQRGNFPDRFSGHQFPNYSSELNVNALLLGDSALYLCASSLGTSGRIFYNEQFFGPGTRLTVL.

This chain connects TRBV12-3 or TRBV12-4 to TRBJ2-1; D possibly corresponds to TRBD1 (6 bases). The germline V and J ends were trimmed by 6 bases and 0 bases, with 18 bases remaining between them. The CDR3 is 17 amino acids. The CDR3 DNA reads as TGTGCCAGCAGCCGGGCCGAGGGGGAAAGCTCCTACAATGAGCAGTTCTTC. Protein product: CASSRAEGESSYNEQFF.

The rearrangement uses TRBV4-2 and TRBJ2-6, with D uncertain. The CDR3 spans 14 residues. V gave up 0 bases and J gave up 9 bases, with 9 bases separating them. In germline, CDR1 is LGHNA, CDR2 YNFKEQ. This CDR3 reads CASSQDLGNNVLTF. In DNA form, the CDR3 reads TGTGCCAGCAGCCAAGATCTGGGGAACAACGTCCTGACTTTC.

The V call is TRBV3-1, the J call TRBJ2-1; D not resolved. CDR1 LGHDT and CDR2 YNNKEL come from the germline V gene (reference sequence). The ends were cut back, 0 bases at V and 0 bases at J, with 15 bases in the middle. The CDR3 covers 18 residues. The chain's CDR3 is CASSQDPYWADSYNEQFF. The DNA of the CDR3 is TGTGCCAGCAGCCAAGACCCCTATTGGGCGGACTCCTACAATGAGCAGTTCTTC.

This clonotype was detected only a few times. CDR3 in DNA: TGCAGTGCTAGAGATTGGGAAAGTCGAGGCACTGAAGCTTTCTTT. Protein sequence: CSARDWESRGTEAFF. The V call is TRBV20-1, the J call TRBJ1-1; no clear D. The CDR3 extends over 15 amino acids. The V end was cut by 0 bases, the J end by 4 bases, with 15 bases between. The V gene's germline CDR1 is DFQATT and CDR2 SNEGSKA (reference sequence).

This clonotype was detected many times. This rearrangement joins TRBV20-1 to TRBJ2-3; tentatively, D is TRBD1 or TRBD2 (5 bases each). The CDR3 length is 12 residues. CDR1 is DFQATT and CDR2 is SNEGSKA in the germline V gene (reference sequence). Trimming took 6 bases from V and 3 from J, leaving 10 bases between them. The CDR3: CSAQRGTDTQYF. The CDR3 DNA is TGCAGTGCCCAGAGGGGTACAGATACGCAGTATTTT.

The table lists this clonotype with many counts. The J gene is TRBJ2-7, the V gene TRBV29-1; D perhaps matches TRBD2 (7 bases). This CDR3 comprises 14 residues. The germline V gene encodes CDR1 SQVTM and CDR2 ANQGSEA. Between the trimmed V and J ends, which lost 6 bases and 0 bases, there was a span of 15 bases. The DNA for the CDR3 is TGCAGCGTCGCCGGGGGGCGGGCCTCCTACGAGCAGTACTTC. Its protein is CSVAGGRASYEQYF.